This is a list of T cell receptor beta chains from one sample in a study of immune evolution from preneoplasia to lung adenocarcinoma. The protocol was immunoSEQ multiplex PCR, while the TCRdb copy is restricted to in-frame clones and leaves out a portion. This sample has around 11,000 clones, with around 86% found just once. The sequenced material came from FFPE invasive lung adenocarcinoma tissue. The receptors derive from a person aged 65 to 85 with invasive lung adenocarcinoma. Both conserved end residues are part of each CDR3. Fields, in order: D gene, V gene, clone size, J gene, CDR3 protein, CDR3 DNA. The D gene is left open where the match is weak. Only part of the rows carry a size: once, few, many, or a class if the clone is expanded.

d_gene: -
v_gene: TRBV19
abundance: -
j_gene: TRBJ2-3
CDR3aa: CASGSMNTQYF
CDR3nt: TGTGCCAGTGGCTCTATGAATACGCAGTATTTT

d_gene: -
v_gene: TRBV11-2
abundance: once
j_gene: TRBJ2-2
CDR3aa: CASSRGAELFF
CDR3nt: TGTGCCAGCTCCCGGGGAGCGGAGCTGTTTTTT

d_gene: -
v_gene: TRBV12-5
abundance: -
j_gene: TRBJ2-7
CDR3aa: CASGLESGTEQYF
CDR3nt: TGTGCTAGTGGTTTGGAGTCAGGGACTGAGCAGTACTTC

d_gene: TRBD2
v_gene: TRBV10-2
abundance: -
j_gene: TRBJ2-7
CDR3aa: CASSELAGGVVEQYF
CDR3nt: TGCGCCAGCAGTGAGCTAGCGGGGGGAGTTGTCGAGCAGTACTTC

d_gene: -
v_gene: TRBV27
abundance: -
j_gene: TRBJ2-1
CDR3aa: CASSFGGGTYNEQFF
CDR3nt: TGTGCCAGCAGTTTTGGTGGGGGAACCTACAATGAGCAGTTCTTC

d_gene: -
v_gene: TRBV2
abundance: -
j_gene: TRBJ1-1
CDR3aa: CASSEQGFEAFF
CDR3nt: TGTGCCAGCAGTGAACAGGGATTTGAAGCTTTCTTT

d_gene: TRBD2
v_gene: TRBV18
abundance: -
j_gene: TRBJ2-1
CDR3aa: CASSPPAGGTYNEQFF
CDR3nt: TGTGCCAGCTCACCACCGGCGGGGGGGACCTACAATGAGCAGTTCTTC

d_gene: -
v_gene: TRBV18
abundance: -
j_gene: TRBJ2-7
CDR3aa: CASSPPLGVFEQYF
CDR3nt: TGTGCCAGCTCACCACCACTAGGGGTATTCGAGCAGTACTTC

d_gene: TRBD1
v_gene: TRBV28
abundance: -
j_gene: TRBJ2-7
CDR3aa: CASSSDRQGSSTQYF
CDR3nt: TGTGCCAGCAGCTCCGACCGACAGGGCTCCTCTACGCAGTACTTC

d_gene: -
v_gene: TRBV5-1
abundance: -
j_gene: TRBJ2-3
CDR3aa: CASSLEDTQYF
CDR3nt: TGCGCCAGCAGCTTGGAAGATACGCAGTATTTT

d_gene: -
v_gene: TRBV7-9
abundance: -
j_gene: TRBJ2-1
CDR3aa: CASSRGGGVPPSYNEQFF
CDR3nt: TGTGCCAGCAGTCGAGGGGGAGGGGTCCCCCCATCTTACAATGAGCAGTTCTTC

d_gene: -
v_gene: TRBV10-1
abundance: -
j_gene: TRBJ2-5
CDR3aa: CASSDPLTSQETQYF
CDR3nt: TGCGCCAGCAGTGACCCCCTGACTAGCCAAGAGACCCAGTACTTC

d_gene: -
v_gene: TRBV6-1
abundance: -
j_gene: TRBJ2-5
CDR3aa: CASSEHHFDSLQETQYF
CDR3nt: TGTGCCAGCAGTGAACATCATTTCGACAGTCTCCAAGAGACCCAGTACTTC

d_gene: TRBD2
v_gene: TRBV9
abundance: few
j_gene: TRBJ2-3
CDR3aa: CASSVVGTSGPDTQYF
CDR3nt: TGTGCCAGCAGCGTAGTGGGGACTAGCGGGCCAGATACGCAGTATTTT

d_gene: TRBD2
v_gene: TRBV29-1
abundance: -
j_gene: TRBJ2-1
CDR3aa: CSVRAGGGYNEQFF
CDR3nt: TGCAGCGTTAGGGCGGGAGGAGGTTACAATGAGCAGTTCTTC

d_gene: -
v_gene: TRBV28
abundance: -
j_gene: TRBJ2-1
CDR3aa: CASSPHAGQTASYNEQFF
CDR3nt: TGTGCCAGCAGTCCCCACGCGGGCCAGACAGCGTCCTACAATGAGCAGTTCTTC

d_gene: -
v_gene: TRBV9
abundance: -
j_gene: TRBJ1-4
CDR3aa: CASSVGGTTNEKLFF
CDR3nt: TGTGCCAGCAGCGTAGGAGGGACAACTAATGAAAAACTGTTTTTT

d_gene: -
v_gene: TRBV14
abundance: -
j_gene: TRBJ1-2
CDR3aa: CASSPRGANYGYTF
CDR3nt: TGTGCCAGCAGTCCCCGGGGAGCTAACTATGGCTACACCTTC

d_gene: TRBD1
v_gene: TRBV18
abundance: -
j_gene: TRBJ2-7
CDR3aa: CASSPSVTGVEQYF
CDR3nt: TGTGCCAGCTCACCATCGGTGACAGGGGTTGAGCAGTACTTC

d_gene: -
v_gene: TRBV5-1
abundance: -
j_gene: TRBJ2-7
CDR3aa: CASSWAGTATYEQYF
CDR3nt: TGCGCCAGCAGCTGGGCGGGGACAGCAACCTACGAGCAGTACTTC

d_gene: TRBD1
v_gene: TRBV18
abundance: -
j_gene: TRBJ2-7
CDR3aa: CASSLHGQVLSYEQYF
CDR3nt: TGTGCCAGCTCACTCCATGGACAGGTTTTAAGTTACGAGCAGTACTTC

d_gene: -
v_gene: TRBV7-2
abundance: -
j_gene: TRBJ1-1
CDR3aa: CASSLQLEIMNTEAFF
CDR3nt: TGTGCCAGCAGCTTGCAGTTAGAGATTATGAACACTGAAGCTTTCTTT

d_gene: -
v_gene: TRBV30
abundance: once
j_gene: TRBJ1-4
CDR3aa: CAWSPTGRHNEKLFF
CDR3nt: TGTGCCTGGAGTCCAACCGGGCGGCATAATGAAAAACTGTTTTTT

d_gene: -
v_gene: TRBV28
abundance: -
j_gene: TRBJ2-7
CDR3aa: CASSLRAFYEQYF
CDR3nt: TGTGCCAGCAGTTTAAGGGCCTTCTACGAGCAGTACTTC

d_gene: TRBD2
v_gene: TRBV11-2
abundance: once
j_gene: TRBJ2-3
CDR3aa: CASSYLSSGSTDTQYF
CDR3nt: TGTGCCAGCAGCTACTTATCTAGCGGGAGCACAGATACGCAGTATTTT

d_gene: TRBD2
v_gene: TRBV28
abundance: -
j_gene: TRBJ2-1
CDR3aa: CASSPQRERSNEQFF
CDR3nt: TGTGCCAGCAGCCCTCAGCGGGAGCGGAGCAATGAGCAGTTCTTC

d_gene: TRBD1
v_gene: TRBV28
abundance: -
j_gene: TRBJ2-7
CDR3aa: CASSFSGQVSSYEQYF
CDR3nt: TGTGCCAGCAGTTTCTCGGGACAGGTGAGCTCCTACGAGCAGTACTTC

d_gene: TRBD2
v_gene: TRBV4-1
abundance: -
j_gene: TRBJ2-3
CDR3aa: CASSQPPLAGATDTQYF
CDR3nt: TGCGCCAGCAGCCAACCCCCCCTAGCGGGGGCCACAGATACGCAGTATTTT

d_gene: -
v_gene: TRBV29-1
abundance: -
j_gene: TRBJ2-7
CDR3aa: CSAGLTNSYEQYF
CDR3nt: TGCAGCGCGGGACTTACCAACTCCTACGAGCAGTACTTC

d_gene: -
v_gene: TRBV18
abundance: few
j_gene: TRBJ2-2
CDR3aa: CASQNTGELFF
CDR3nt: TGTGCCAGTCAGAACACCGGGGAGCTGTTTTTT

d_gene: TRBD1
v_gene: TRBV5-6
abundance: -
j_gene: TRBJ1-1
CDR3aa: CASSAVTGGETEAFF
CDR3nt: TGTGCCAGCAGCGCCGTAACAGGGGGCGAGACTGAAGCTTTCTTT

d_gene: -
v_gene: TRBV4-1
abundance: -
j_gene: TRBJ2-1
CDR3aa: CASSQESGPYSYNEQFF
CDR3nt: TGCGCCAGCAGCCAAGAGTCAGGCCCTTACTCCTACAATGAGCAGTTCTTC

d_gene: -
v_gene: TRBV30
abundance: -
j_gene: TRBJ1-2
CDR3aa: CAWSPSGSNYGYTF
CDR3nt: TGTGCCTGGAGTCCCTCGGGGTCGAACTATGGCTACACCTTC

d_gene: -
v_gene: TRBV2
abundance: -
j_gene: TRBJ1-1
CDR3aa: CASSDRQLAFF
CDR3nt: TGTGCCAGCAGTGACCGACAATTGGCTTTCTTT

d_gene: TRBD2
v_gene: TRBV4-1
abundance: -
j_gene: TRBJ2-2
CDR3aa: CASSQVPAGGLNTGELFF
CDR3nt: TGCGCCAGCAGCCAAGTTCCAGCGGGGGGCCTAAACACCGGGGAGCTGTTTTTT

d_gene: TRBD2
v_gene: TRBV5-8
abundance: -
j_gene: TRBJ2-7
CDR3aa: CASSQPGLAGFEQYF
CDR3nt: TGTGCCAGCAGCCAGCCGGGACTAGCGGGGTTCGAACAGTACTTC

d_gene: -
v_gene: TRBV4-2
abundance: -
j_gene: TRBJ1-5
CDR3aa: CASSQDRGNQPQHF
CDR3nt: TGTGCCAGCAGCCAAGATCGGGGAAATCAGCCCCAGCATTTT

d_gene: -
v_gene: TRBV30
abundance: -
j_gene: TRBJ1-1
CDR3aa: CAWSWSNTEAFF
CDR3nt: TGTGCCTGGAGTTGGAGTAACACTGAAGCTTTCTTT

d_gene: TRBD1
v_gene: TRBV4-2
abundance: -
j_gene: TRBJ1-2
CDR3aa: CASSQPGQGPHYGYTF
CDR3nt: TGTGCCAGCAGCCAACCGGGACAGGGGCCTCACTATGGCTACACCTTC

d_gene: -
v_gene: TRBV30
abundance: -
j_gene: TRBJ2-5
CDR3aa: CAWSPGGETQYF
CDR3nt: TGTGCCTGGAGTCCGGGCGGAGAGACCCAGTACTTC

d_gene: TRBD1
v_gene: TRBV19
abundance: -
j_gene: TRBJ1-5
CDR3aa: CASSKTGEFGWPQHF
CDR3nt: TGTGCCAGTAGTAAGACAGGGGAGTTTGGTTGGCCCCAGCATTTT

d_gene: TRBD1
v_gene: TRBV14
abundance: -
j_gene: TRBJ1-2
CDR3aa: CASSQDMGPWTGYGYTF
CDR3nt: TGTGCCAGCAGCCAAGACATGGGCCCATGGACAGGCTATGGCTACACCTTC

d_gene: -
v_gene: TRBV6-5
abundance: -
j_gene: TRBJ2-1
CDR3aa: CASSYFRGYNEQFF
CDR3nt: TGTGCCAGCAGTTACTTTCGGGGTTACAATGAGCAGTTCTTC

d_gene: -
v_gene: TRBV28
abundance: -
j_gene: TRBJ1-4
CDR3aa: CASSLRPVRNEKLFF
CDR3nt: TGTGCCAGCAGTTTAAGGCCAGTTCGTAATGAAAAACTGTTTTTT

d_gene: -
v_gene: TRBV20-1
abundance: -
j_gene: TRBJ1-2
CDR3aa: CSARGYLGYTF
CDR3nt: TGCAGTGCTAGAGGTTATCTAGGCTACACCTTC

d_gene: -
v_gene: TRBV15
abundance: -
j_gene: TRBJ1-2
CDR3aa: CATSRDLLRVDGYTF
CDR3nt: TGTGCCACCAGCAGAGATCTCTTGAGAGTAGATGGCTACACCTTC

d_gene: -
v_gene: TRBV29-1
abundance: -
j_gene: TRBJ2-2
CDR3aa: CSVLQGPTNTGELFF
CDR3nt: TGCAGCGTTCTACAGGGCCCAACGAACACCGGGGAGCTGTTTTTT

d_gene: TRBD2
v_gene: TRBV7-3
abundance: -
j_gene: TRBJ2-3
CDR3aa: CASSLVAGDTDTQYF
CDR3nt: TGTGCCAGCAGCTTAGTAGCGGGGGACACAGATACGCAGTATTTT

d_gene: -
v_gene: TRBV4-1
abundance: -
j_gene: TRBJ1-3
CDR3aa: CASSPRQNSGNTIYF
CDR3nt: TGCGCCAGCAGTCCCCGACAGAACTCTGGAAACACCATATATTTT

d_gene: -
v_gene: TRBV28
abundance: -
j_gene: TRBJ2-5
CDR3aa: CASSPRTESETQYF
CDR3nt: TGTGCCAGCAGTCCAAGGACAGAATCCGAGACCCAGTACTTC

d_gene: -
v_gene: TRBV5-1
abundance: -
j_gene: TRBJ1-1
CDR3aa: CASSGDPNTEAFF
CDR3nt: TGCGCCAGCAGTGGGGATCCGAACACTGAAGCTTTCTTT

d_gene: TRBD2
v_gene: TRBV5-1
abundance: -
j_gene: TRBJ2-3
CDR3aa: CASSHGLAGGPGPDTQYF
CDR3nt: TGCGCCAGCAGCCATGGACTAGCGGGGGGGCCCGGCCCAGATACGCAGTATTTT

d_gene: TRBD2
v_gene: TRBV28
abundance: -
j_gene: TRBJ2-5
CDR3aa: CASTLAGVQETQYF
CDR3nt: TGTGCCAGCACCCTAGCGGGAGTTCAAGAGACCCAGTACTTC

d_gene: -
v_gene: TRBV6-5
abundance: -
j_gene: TRBJ2-5
CDR3aa: CASSYSLARYQETQYF
CDR3nt: TGTGCCAGCAGTTACTCACTAGCACGGTACCAAGAGACCCAGTACTTC

d_gene: -
v_gene: TRBV5-6
abundance: -
j_gene: TRBJ2-7
CDR3aa: CASSLFHNSYEQYF
CDR3nt: TGTGCCAGCAGCTTATTTCATAACTCCTACGAGCAGTACTTC

d_gene: TRBD1
v_gene: TRBV2
abundance: -
j_gene: TRBJ2-5
CDR3aa: CASSETGVRQETQYF
CDR3nt: TGTGCCAGCAGCGAGACAGGGGTTCGGCAAGAGACCCAGTACTTC

d_gene: -
v_gene: TRBV18
abundance: -
j_gene: TRBJ1-2
CDR3aa: CASSSRTVNYGYTF
CDR3nt: TGTGCCAGCTCATCCCGGACAGTTAACTATGGCTACACCTTC